A single sample is the source of the 24 T cell receptor beta chains below, sequenced in a study of blood T cell repertoires in COVID-19. Sequencing used immunoSEQ multiplex PCR; TCRdb keeps in-frame clones, though not all of them. The top ten clones hold roughly 2.3% of a sample with 85,000 to 90,000 clones, more than 85% of them seen once. Input material: peripheral blood. These receptors were taken from a human donor with active COVID-19. The donor label of this sample is uncertain.

The genes are TRBV19 and TRBJ2-7; 10 bases agree with TRBD1. The CDR3 covers 16 residues. The germline V gene has CDR1 LNHDA and CDR2 SQIVND (reference sequence). V lost 3 bases to trimming and J lost 7 bases; unmatched junction nucleotides: 12. The CDR3 sequence: CASSIGWDRGLLEQYF. The CDR3 DNA reads TGTGCCAGTAGTATTGGTTGGGACAGGGGTCTTTTGGAGCAGTACTTC.

This clone is a singleton in its sample. V gene TRBV6-5 combines with J gene TRBJ2-7; 7 bases fit TRBD1. In germline, CDR1 is MNHEY, CDR2 SVGAGI. The CDR3 totals 16 residues. Unmatched junction bases numbered 9, after V lost 2 bases and J lost 2 bases. The CDR3 protein is CASSYRGQGDPYEQYF. As DNA, the CDR3 is TGTGCCAGCAGTTACAGAGGTCAGGGGGATCCCTACGAGCAGTACTTC.

The CDR3 spells CASSSLGGAGNTEAFF. Written as DNA, the CDR3 is TGTGCCAGCAGCTCCTTGGGGGGTGCGGGGAACACTGAAGCTTTCTTT. The chain employs TRBV7-9 and TRBJ1-1; perhaps TRBD1 as D (5 bases). V lost 4 bases and J 1 base, leaving 16 bases between the germline ends. CDR1 and CDR2 from the germline V gene are SEHNR and FQNEAQ (reference sequence). The CDR3 runs to 16 residues. The complete variable domain, with remaining parts taken from reference TRBV7-9 and TRBJ1-1, reads DTGVSQNPRHKITKRGQNVTFRCDPISEHNRLYWYRQTLGQGPEFLTYFQNEAQLEKSRLLSDRFSAERPKGSFSTLEIQRTEQGDSAMYLCASSSLGGAGNTEAFFGQGTRLTVV.

This chain links TRBV12-3 or TRBV12-4 with TRBJ1-5; D is ambiguous. This CDR3 comprises 13 residues. The germline V and J ends were trimmed by 6 bases and 4 bases, with 10 bases remaining between them. The CDR3 is CASSLTENQPQHF. In nucleotides, the CDR3 is TGTGCCAGCAGCCTTACAGAAAATCAGCCCCAGCATTTT.

The rearrangement uses TRBV9 and TRBJ2-7; TRBD1 matches 9 bases. The V gene end was trimmed by 3 bases and the J gene end by 5 bases; junction bases not matched to a gene: 9. The germline gives CDR1 SGDLS, CDR2 YYNGEE. This CDR3 has 15 residues. CDR3 sequence: CASSEGPRQGDEQYF. Here the CDR3 DNA reads TGTGCCAGCAGCGAAGGGCCGAGACAGGGGGACGAGCAGTACTTC. Based on the CDR3 plus reference TRBV9 and TRBJ2-7, the full variable domain is DSGVTQTPKHLITATGQRVTLRCSPRSGDLSVYWYQQSLDQGLQFLIQYYNGEERAKGNILERFSAQQFPDLHSELNLSSLELGDSALYFCASSEGPRQGDEQYFGPGTRLTVT.

This chain uses TRBV6-2 or TRBV6-3 with TRBJ1-6, with 7 nucleotides matching TRBD1. The CDR3 extends over 15 amino acids. Germline V gene lookup returns CDR1 MNHEY and CDR2 SVGEGT. Trimming took 5 bases from V and 7 from J; bases not matched to a gene: 8. CDR3 in amino acids: CASSDRTGSNSPLHF. The CDR3 DNA follows: TGTGCCAGCAGTGACAGGACAGGATCGAATTCACCCCTCCACTTT.

In its sample, this clone was seen once. V gene TRBV6-5 combines with J gene TRBJ2-5; 7 nucleotides line up with TRBD1. The CDR3 is 11 amino acids. In germline, CDR1 is MNHEY, CDR2 SVGAGI. Germline trimming cut 5 bases from V and 11 bases from J; bases unmatched to any gene: 5. Written as DNA, the CDR3 is TGTGCCAGCAGTAGGGGGCCGGAGCAGTACTTC. Its translation: CASSRGPEQYF.

The J gene is TRBJ1-2, the V gene TRBV2; no clear D gene. Germline CDR1 reads SNHLY; CDR2 reads FYNNEI. The ends were cut back, 2 bases at V and 0 bases at J, with 10 bases in the middle. The CDR3 runs to 15 residues. The CDR3 DNA reads TGTGCCAGCAGTGAACAGGAAAATGCTAACTATGGCTACACCTTC. Protein product: CASSEQENANYGYTF.

The rearrangement joins TRBV9 to TRBJ1-2; no definite D call. Trimming cost V 4 bases and J 7 bases, with 23 bases left between them. Germline V lookup: CDR1 SGDLS, CDR2 YYNGEE. This CDR3 comprises 16 residues. The CDR3 nucleotides read TGTGCCAGCAGCCAACTCCCAACCGCGGAGGACCGTGGCTACACCTTC. This codes for CASSQLPTAEDRGYTF.

J is TRBJ1-5 and V is TRBV16; 7 bases line up with TRBD1. CDR1 is KGHSY and CDR2 is FQNENV in the germline V gene. Germline trimming cut 2 bases from V and 0 bases from J; bases unmatched to any gene: 10. The CDR3 length is 18 residues. CDR3 in amino acids: CASSQVRDSSYSNQPQHF. CDR3 sequence (DNA): TGTGCCAGCAGCCAAGTGCGGGACAGCTCTTATAGCAATCAGCCCCAGCATTTT.

The V and J genes are TRBV9 and TRBJ2-5; TRBD1 aligns across 9 bases. CDR3 length equals 19 residues. The junction had 19 bases not matched to a gene; V was cut back by 3 bases and J by 4 bases. Per germline, CDR1 SGDLS and CDR2 YYNGEE. The CDR3 loop is CASSAAFGTGFVLGETQYF. For the CDR3, the DNA is TGTGCCAGCAGCGCCGCTTTCGGGACAGGGTTTGTATTAGGAGAGACCCAGTACTTC.

The rearrangement uses TRBV6-5 and TRBJ1-2, with D unclear. Trimming left V 0 bases short and J 4 bases short, with 12 bases between. Germline V gene sequence: CDR1 MNHEY, CDR2 SVGAGI. The CDR3 loop spans 15 amino acids. The CDR3: CASSYSTPTLYGYTF. The CDR3 coding sequence is TGTGCCAGCAGTTACTCCACCCCGACACTCTATGGCTACACCTTC.

The rearrangement links TRBV10-3 to TRBJ1-2; TRBD1 matches at 7 bases. CDR1 ENHRY and CDR2 SYGVKD come from the germline V gene. V shed 7 bases and J 0 bases; nucleotides not matched to a gene: 11. The CDR3 loop spans 16 amino acids. The CDR3 nucleotides read TGTGCCATCACCGGCCCTACAGGGGATCCTAACTATGGCTACACCTTC. It encodes CAITGPTGDPNYGYTF.

The genes are TRBV19 and TRBJ1-2; possible D gene TRBD1, 5 bases. The germline V and J ends were trimmed by 8 bases and 5 bases, with 12 bases remaining between them. CDR3 size: 12 residues. Germline V CDR1 and CDR2: LNHDA, SQIVND (reference sequence). The CDR3 loop is CASESGLYGYTF. In nucleotides, the CDR3 is TGTGCCAGTGAATCAGGGCTATATGGCTACACCTTC.

The rearrangement uses TRBV19 and TRBJ2-3; TRBD1 is a possible D gene (6 bases). V lost 0 bases, J lost 2 bases, and 6 bases lay in between. The CDR3 is 14 amino acids. Germline V gene lookup returns CDR1 LNHDA and CDR2 SQIVND (reference sequence). The CDR3 DNA sequence: TGTGCCAGTAGTATAGAGGGGGCCACAGATACGCAGTATTTT. Protein: CASSIEGATDTQYF.

The genes are TRBV7-9 and TRBJ2-5; 9 nucleotides align to TRBD1. Per the germline V gene, CDR1 is SEHNR and CDR2 is FQNEAQ (reference sequence). CDR3 length equals 15 residues. The J segment lost 5 bases and the V segment lost 0 bases, leaving 4 bases of the junction unmatched. This CDR3 is CASSLAQGARETQYF. The DNA of the CDR3 is TGTGCCAGCAGCTTAGCACAGGGGGCCCGTGAGACCCAGTACTTC.

The rearrangement joins TRBV7-8 to TRBJ1-3; D is unclear. Trimming left V 5 bases short and J 4 bases short, with 6 bases between. Germline-derived CDR1 and CDR2 are SGHVS and FQNEAQ. The CDR3 runs 12 residues. DNA of the CDR3: TGTGCCAGCAGCCTCAGGGGAAACACCATATATTTT. Translated: CASSLRGNTIYF.

J is TRBJ1-1 and V is TRBV19; maybe TRBD1 (6 bases). This CDR3 comprises 15 residues. The V gene's germline CDR1 is LNHDA and CDR2 SQIVND (reference sequence). The V end was cut by 1 base, the J end by 2 bases, with 11 bases between. The CDR3 loop is CASSIVTGPNTEAFF. The DNA for the CDR3 is TGTGCCAGTAGTATAGTCACAGGGCCCAACACTGAAGCTTTCTTT.

J is TRBJ2-7 and V is TRBV6-6; TRBD2 might be the D (5 bases). The CDR3 spans 12 residues. Trimming stripped 8 bases from V and 0 bases from J, with 8 bases between. In germline, CDR1 is MNHNY, CDR2 SVGAGI (reference sequence). The CDR3 sequence is CASEAGSYEQYF. In DNA form, the CDR3 reads TGTGCCAGCGAGGCGGGCTCCTACGAGCAGTACTTC.

The chain links TRBV28 to TRBJ2-4, with 8 bases aligning to TRBD2. V was clipped by 2 bases and J by 3 bases; unmatched bases: 9. From germline, CDR1 is MDHEN and CDR2 SYDVKM. The CDR3 loop spans 17 amino acids. CDR3: CASSLAGGRSVKNIQYF. Here the CDR3 DNA reads TGTGCCAGCAGTTTAGCGGGGGGCAGATCGGTCAAAAACATTCAGTACTTC.

The chain joins TRBV7-2 to TRBJ1-5, with 8 bases fitting TRBD1. V trimming: 5 bases; J trimming: 2 bases; junction bases outside the gene matches: 5. This CDR3 has 15 residues. Germline loops: CDR1 SGHTA, CDR2 FQGNSA. CDR3 sequence (DNA): TGTGCCAGCAGCCGTAACAGGGGGGGCAATCAGCCCCAGCATTTT. This gives the protein CASSRNRGGNQPQHF.

This clone was found once. The chain joins TRBV20-1 to TRBJ2-7, with D unclear. V was clipped by 7 bases and J by 5 bases, with 12 bases between them. The CDR3 consists of 11 residues. The V gene's germline CDR1 is DFQATT and CDR2 SNEGSKA (reference sequence). CDR3 region: CSGSRRDEQYF. The CDR3 DNA reads as TGCAGTGGGTCTCGCCGGGACGAGCAGTACTTC.

The chain employs TRBV3-1 (or the pseudogene TRBV3-2) and TRBJ1-5; D gene unclear. V dropped 3 bases and J dropped 1 base, with 7 bases sitting between them. The CDR3 is 14 residues long. CDR1 LGHDT and CDR2 YNNKEL come from the germline V gene (reference sequence). Written as DNA, the CDR3 is TGTGCCAGCAGCCAGGGAGACAGCAATCAGCCCCAGCATTTT. Amino acid sequence: CASSQGDSNQPQHF.

The chain links TRBV2 to TRBJ2-3, with 9 bases fitting TRBD1. The germline gives CDR1 SNHLY, CDR2 FYNNEI. This CDR3 has 14 residues. The junction had 5 bases not matched to a gene; V was cut back by 8 bases and J by 2 bases. The CDR3 loop is CASRTGALTDTQYF. The CDR3 DNA is TGTGCCAGCCGGACAGGGGCACTCACAGATACGCAGTATTTT.